What follows are 5 T cell receptor beta chains derived from one specimen sequenced in a study of control samples from healthy donors and cancer patients. TCRdb's table, derived via immunoSEQ multiplex PCR, lists solely in-frame clones and lacks some. The data show roughly 200,000 clones, about 93% seen once. Specimen: blood. These receptors were obtained from a man between 18 and 35 years old in good health.

The genes are TRBV18 and TRBJ2-5; D unresolved. The CDR3 extends over 13 amino acids. Germline CDR1 KGHSH, CDR2 LQKENI. Deletions cut 3 bases from V and 2 bases from J, with 7 bases between. Written as DNA, the CDR3 is TGTGCCAGCTCACCCAATGATCAAGAGACCCAGTACTTC. Residues: CASSPNDQETQYF.

A note on this clone: The sample carries other DNA sequences with the same CDR3. The chain has TRBV7-9 and TRBJ1-1; D is uncertain. Germline values: CDR1 SEHNR, CDR2 FQNEAQ (reference sequence). The CDR3 has 13 residues. V was shortened by 1 base and J by 2 bases, with 5 bases between the two germline ends. The DNA of the CDR3 is TGTGCCAGCAGCTTAGACTCAAACACTGAAGCTTTCTTT. This codes for CASSLDSNTEAFF.

The chain is built from TRBV9 and TRBJ1-5; D is perhaps TRBD1 (5 bases). Germline CDR1 and CDR2: SGDLS and YYNGEE. The CDR3 totals 11 residues. Trimming removed 7 bases at V and 5 bases at J, with 7 bases between. The CDR3 bases are TGTGCCAGCGGGGGGGATCAGCCCCAGCATTTT. Protein sequence: CASGGDQPQHF.

The chain recombines TRBV6-5 with TRBJ2-5, with a weak D call TRBD1 (5 bases). The CDR3 extends over 14 amino acids. In germline, CDR1 is MNHEY, CDR2 SVGAGI. The V and J ends lost 8 bases and 2 bases respectively, with 15 bases between them. In DNA, the CDR3 is TGTGCCAGCCGGGCAGGGTACCTTCAAGAGACCCAGTACTTC. Amino acid sequence: CASRAGYLQETQYF.

The genes are TRBV7-6 and TRBJ2-2; perhaps TRBD1 as D (6 bases). The CDR3 length is 15 residues. V was clipped by 5 bases and J by 3 bases, with 13 bases between them. CDR1 and CDR2 from the germline V gene are SGHVS and FNYEAQ. The CDR3 coding sequence is TGTGCCAGCAGCCTATGGGCAGGGGACACCGGGGAGCTGTTTTTT. Translation gives CASSLWAGDTGELFF.